A selection of T cell receptor beta chains follows, all from one sample in a study of blood T cell repertoires in COVID-19. Clones were sequenced by immunoSEQ multiplex PCR, and TCRdb holds only the in-frame ones, with some missing. The repertoire holds around 160,000 clones, roughly nine tenths seen once, with about an eighth in the top ten. The specimen was peripheral blood. These receptor sequences come from a man aged 18 to 30 with COVID-19, enrolled during active disease. The CDR3 runs from the conserved cysteine through the conserved F or W. Each record gives: V gene, J gene, CDR3 protein.

V: TRBV29-1
J: TRBJ2-7
CDR3: CSVSGNEQYF

V: TRBV7-9
J: TRBJ2-1
CDR3: CASGTSVNLEQFF

V: TRBV4-2
J: TRBJ1-4
CDR3: CASSPVESTATNEKLFF

V: TRBV7-9
J: TRBJ2-5
CDR3: CASSPGLAGKQETQYF

V: TRBV30
J: TRBJ2-1
CDR3: CAWSLAGAWGEQFF

V: TRBV6-4
J: TRBJ2-1
CDR3: CASSDSAGVANEQFF

V: TRBV4-3
J: TRBJ1-3
CDR3: CASSQDAGTGNTTYF

V: TRBV28
J: TRBJ1-6
CDR3: CASSSPSTDYNSPLHF

V: TRBV11-2
J: TRBJ1-1
CDR3: CASSLATGTGTEAFF

V: TRBV5-6
J: TRBJ2-5
CDR3: CASSRRDRERETQYF

V: TRBV11-2
J: TRBJ2-7
CDR3: CASSLYHGTSYEQYF

V: TRBV11-3
J: TRBJ2-3
CDR3: CASSLNYPTDTQYF

V: TRBV6-4
J: TRBJ2-1
CDR3: CASSSTGENNEQFF

V: TRBV24-1
J: TRBJ2-1
CDR3: CATSDRRGSGTNNEQFF

V: TRBV5-6
J: TRBJ2-7
CDR3: CASSFGRLSYEQYF

V: TRBV14
J: TRBJ2-1
CDR3: CASSPLALSSYNEQFF

V: TRBV7-9
J: TRBJ1-2
CDR3: CASSLALGTGILGYGYTF

V: TRBV4-1
J: TRBJ1-4
CDR3: CASSQGTGGAAKLLF

V: TRBV29-1
J: TRBJ2-1
CDR3: CSTRGTEQFF

V: TRBV15
J: TRBJ1-4
CDR3: CATSRDLEEKLLF

V: TRBV6-5
J: TRBJ2-1
CDR3: CASRTGGGGYNEQFF

V: TRBV5-6
J: TRBJ1-2
CDR3: CASSLGHWANYGYTF

V: TRBV7-9
J: TRBJ2-1
CDR3: CASSRDDSGSSYNEQFF

V: TRBV6-2/TRBV6-3
J: TRBJ2-3
CDR3: CASSSYDRPRGTDTQYF

V: TRBV19
J: TRBJ1-1
CDR3: CASSRGLRDTEAFF

V: TRBV28
J: TRBJ1-5
CDR3: CASSSPVAGNQPQHF

V: TRBV4-3
J: TRBJ2-7
CDR3: CASSQDLGGRGNSYEQYF

V: TRBV4-1
J: TRBJ2-7
CDR3: CASSQDTSGRLYEQYF

V: TRBV29-1
J: TRBJ1-1
CDR3: CSVASGRAVEAFF

V: TRBV18
J: TRBJ1-6
CDR3: CASSPRTGQGPDSPLHF

V: TRBV29-1
J: TRBJ1-2
CDR3: CSVDGREVYGYTF

V: TRBV10-3
J: TRBJ1-3
CDR3: CAISTAAGGNTIYF

V: TRBV6-2/TRBV6-3
J: TRBJ1-5
CDR3: CASNPGTEGHQPQHF